The source of this T cell receptor (beta chain) is a study of chemoradiotherapy in HPV16-positive cancers. The study, taken as a whole, reports: Candidate HPV-specific clones and E7-related TCR motifs grew in tumor during treatment. The functional HPV-specific definition rests on just a couple of HPV16-positive patients.

Here immunoSEQ multiplex PCR was the method, and the copy in TCRdb shows in-frame clones only, minus some. The sample has roughly 17,000 clones, roughly nine tenths seen once. Samples were taken several times over chemoradiotherapy. Turning to this clone: Its antigen is undetermined.

Germline lookup yields CDR1 SNHLY and CDR2 FYNNEI. V lost 4 bases and J 4 bases, leaving 7 bases between the germline ends. CDR3 size: 12 residues. This clonotype was obtained from a human donor with HPV-associated anogenital cancer. The specimen was blood, collected from a patient who underwent chemoradiotherapy. This chain connects TRBV2 to TRBJ2-5; D uncertain. CDR3 residues: CASSGVTETQYF. The CDR3 bases are TGTGCCAGCAGTGGGGTTACAGAGACCCAGTACTTC.